The clone carrying this T cell receptor beta chain was recorded only once. Its antigen remains unidentified. This sample is drawn from a study of T cell responses to AZD1222 COVID-19 vaccine. Whole-study results and caveats: There were vaccine-associated CD4 TCRs across spike, dominant at 160-218 and 743-854. Among the donors, most were white British and more were female, and clonal diversity was possibly underestimated.

Generated by immunoSEQ multiplex PCR, the TCRdb table keeps only in-frame clones and is missing some. This sample has under 200,000 clones; around 94% occur once, and the top ten carry 3.6%. Looked up from germline, CDR1 is MNHEY and CDR2 is SVGEGT. The length of the CDR3 is 15 residues. With V trimmed by 5 bases and J by 0 bases, 6 bases remained unmatched. This TCR derives from an adult who received the MenACWY meningococcal vaccine as a control. V gene TRBV6-2 or TRBV6-3 combines with J gene TRBJ1-1; 7 bases map to TRBD1. Specimen: peripheral blood, collected 28 days after the second dose of the MenACWY control vaccine. Written as DNA, the CDR3 is TGTGCCAGCAGTATCCGGGGACAGCTGAACACTGAAGCTTTCTTT. This translates into CASSIRGQLNTEAFF.